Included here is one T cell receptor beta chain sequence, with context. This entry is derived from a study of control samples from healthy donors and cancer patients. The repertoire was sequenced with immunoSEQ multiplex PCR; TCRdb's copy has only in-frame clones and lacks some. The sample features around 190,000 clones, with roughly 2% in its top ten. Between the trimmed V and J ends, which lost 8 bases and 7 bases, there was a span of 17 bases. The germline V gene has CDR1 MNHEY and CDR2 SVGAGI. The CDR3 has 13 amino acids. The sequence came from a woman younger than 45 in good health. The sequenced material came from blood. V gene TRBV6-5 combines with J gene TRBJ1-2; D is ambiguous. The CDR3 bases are TGTGCCAGCTCCTATGGTGTGGGTGGTGGCTACACCTTC. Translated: CASSYGVGGGYTF.